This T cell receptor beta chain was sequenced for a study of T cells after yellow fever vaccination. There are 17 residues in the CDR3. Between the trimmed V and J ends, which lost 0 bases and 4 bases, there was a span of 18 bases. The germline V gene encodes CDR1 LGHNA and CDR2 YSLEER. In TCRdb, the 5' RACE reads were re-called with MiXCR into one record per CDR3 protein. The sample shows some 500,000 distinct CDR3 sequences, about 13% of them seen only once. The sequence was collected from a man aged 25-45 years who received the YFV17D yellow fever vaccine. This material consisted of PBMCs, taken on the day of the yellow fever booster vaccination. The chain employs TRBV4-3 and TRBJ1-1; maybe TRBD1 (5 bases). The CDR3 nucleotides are TGCGCCAGCAGCCAAGAAGGGGCCAGGCGGGGAGGCACTGAAGCTTTCTTT. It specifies CASSQEGARRGGTEAFF.